Included here is one TCR beta chain sequence, with context. Its specificity is unknown. The entry originates in a study of vaccination and CD4 T cells after COVID-19. Study-level information: Nasal swab PCR detected SARS-CoV-2 in convalescent patients; about 10 had mild disease, one severe. Following dose two, a median approximately 65 days (range 14 to 241) passed before post-vaccine samples were taken. Study-level results: Looking at convalescent patients, a median approximately 83% of reactive clones were present only post-vaccination.

With the Oncomine TCR Beta short-read assay, DNA from cultured CD4+ T cells was sequenced. A single record per CDR3 protein comes from TCRdb applying MiXCR to the PCR reads. Of about 4,500 distinct CDR3 sequences in the sample, roughly 22% were seen once. Regarding treatment: 10-day PBMC culture with coronavirus spike peptide pools or control peptides (ViraFEST assay). Per the germline V gene, CDR1 is LGHNA and CDR2 is YSLEER. The V end lost 1 base, the J end lost 4 bases, and 11 bases lay between the germline ends. The CDR3 loop spans 14 amino acids. This material consisted of CD4+ T cells from blood, cultured in vitro, taken after SARS-CoV-2 vaccination. The V call is TRBV4-3, the J call TRBJ2-7, with D uncertain. This clonotype originated in a human donor who had recovered from COVID-19. The CDR3 sequence is CASSQVQRPYEQYF. The CDR3 DNA reads as TGCGCCAGCAGCCAAGTCCAAAGACCTTACGAGCAGTACTTC.